Below are 3 T cell receptor beta chains sequenced from a single sample in a study of CD8 T cells in ankylosing spondylitis. TCRdb reprocessed the 5' RACE reads via MiXCR and lists one record per CDR3 protein. The table includes 250,000 or so distinct CDR3 sequences, about 10% detected once. Sequencing input: blood, either unsorted or a sorted T cell fraction (not recorded which). The receptors derive from a male donor with ankylosing spondylitis or in good health (not recorded which).

This clonotype has a count of ten or more. The V gene is TRBV6-1, the J gene TRBJ2-7; possible D gene TRBD1, 6 bases. Trimming shortened V by 5 bases and J by 1 base, and 18 bases separated the two germline ends. Germline loops: CDR1 MNHNS, CDR2 SASEGT. The CDR3 has 16 residues. This chain's CDR3 is CASSPGAGRRSYEQYF. CDR3 nucleotide sequence: TGTGCCAGCAGTCCAGGGGCAGGCAGACGGTCCTACGAGCAGTACTTC.

The V call is TRBV20-1, the J call TRBJ2-5, with 8 nucleotides matching TRBD2. This CDR3 contains 17 residues. The junction had 19 bases not matched to a gene; V was cut back by 8 bases and J by 2 bases. The germline CDR1 and CDR2 sequences are DFQATT and SNEGSKA (reference sequence). The CDR3 spells CSFWGPGAGGDQETQYF. CDR3 DNA sequence: TGCAGTTTCTGGGGCCCCGGGGCGGGGGGCGATCAAGAGACCCAGTACTTC.

This clonotype was found many times. For the CDR3, the DNA is TGTGCCAGCAGTTTTGGCAGGGGGAACACCGGGGAGCTGTTTTTT. This gives the protein CASSFGRGNTGELFF. V usage is TRBV12-3 or TRBV12-4 and J usage is TRBJ2-2; D may be TRBD1 (6 bases). This CDR3 comprises 15 residues. V was trimmed by 3 bases and J by 1 base, leaving 9 bases between them.